The 21 T cell receptor beta chains below come from one sample, sequenced in a study of T cell clonality in common variable immunodeficiency. Some clones are missing from TCRdb's copy, which holds only in-frame ones; the method was immunoSEQ multiplex PCR. This repertoire lists more than 35,000 clones without singletons; over 0.95% sits in the top ten. Sequenced input: peripheral blood mononuclear cells. These receptors all come from a person aged 18 to 70 in good health.

In its sample, this clone was seen many times. The CDR3 extends 3 residues past the end of the read, so its final part is completed from the germline J gene. This chain links TRBV20-1 with TRBJ2-3, with 12 bases aligning to TRBD2. The V gene end was trimmed by 6 bases and the J gene end by 0 bases; junction bases not matched to a gene: 4. This CDR3 spans 15 amino acids. Per germline, CDR1 DFQATT and CDR2 SNEGSKA (reference sequence). CDR3: CSAEGLAGSTDTQYF. The DNA read from the CDR3 is TGCAGTGCAGAAGGACTAGCGGGGAGCACAGATACG.

This clone has ten or more counts. The CDR3: CGGQENTGELFF. Incomplete CDR3 DNA: TGCGGAGGACAGGAGAACACCGGGGAG. V usage is TRBV20-1 and J usage is TRBJ2-2, with 7 bases aligning to TRBD1. The read comes to an end 3 residues before the CDR3 does, leaving the germline J gene to fill in the end. Germline lookup yields CDR1 DFQATT and CDR2 SNEGSKA (reference sequence). This CDR3 has 12 amino acids.

This clone has a count of ten or more. The missing CDR3 end, 3 residues past where the read stops, is filled in from the germline J gene. The chain is built from TRBV20-1 and TRBJ2-3; D possibly corresponds to TRBD1 (5 bases). This CDR3 is 12 amino acids long. Trimming took off 6 bases at V and 2 bases at J, with 9 bases between the two ends. CDR1 DFQATT and CDR2 SNEGSKA come from the germline V gene (reference sequence). CDR3 in amino acids: CSARTYTDTQYF. The DNA read from the CDR3 is TGCAGTGCCCGGACATACACAGATACG.

Turning to this clone: A much more abundant neighbour one base away suggests this may be a read error. With the read ending 3 residues before the CDR3 end, the germline J gene is used to fill in that end. This chain connects TRBV2 to TRBJ2-3; 7 bases map to TRBD2. Losses at the gene ends were 1 base for V and 4 bases for J; bases not matched to a gene: 2. The CDR3 is 14 amino acids. Germline V gene sequence: CDR1 SNHLY, CDR2 FYNNEI. Partial CDR3 DNA: TGTGCCAGCAGTGAAGTGGGGGGGTCAGATACG. Translating gives CASSEVGGSDT. The complete CDR3 sequence is CASSEVGGSDTQYF.

This clone appeared many times. The CDR3 goes on 3 residues after the read ends, and that part is filled in from the germline J gene. This chain links TRBV7-2 with TRBJ2-5, with 14 positions matching TRBD2. The CDR3 has 15 residues. J lost 4 bases, V lost 5 bases, and 3 bases had no gene match. CDR1 is SGHTA and CDR2 is FQGNSA in the germline V gene. The CDR3 sequence: CASSLGLAGAETQYF. CDR3 bases read: TGTGCCAGCAGCCTGGGACTAGCGGGAGCAGAGACC. The full variable domain, in which reference TRBV7-2 and TRBJ2-5 provide the parts outside the CDR3, is GAGVSQSPSNKVTEKGKDVELRCDPISGHTALYWYRQSLGQGLEFLIYFQGNSAPDKSGLPSDRFSAERTGGSVSTLTIQRTQQEDSAVYLCASSLGLAGAETQYFGPGTRLLVL.

This clone was observed many times. The CDR3 end lies 3 residues beyond the end of the read and is filled in from the germline J gene. V usage is TRBV19 and J usage is TRBJ1-5; tentative D call: TRBD1 (6 bases). The V gene's germline CDR1 is LNHDA and CDR2 SQIVND (reference sequence). This CDR3 has 14 residues. The germline V and J ends were trimmed by 6 bases and 6 bases, with 15 bases remaining between them. The CDR3 DNA, read in part, is TGTGCCAGTAGACAAACAGGGAGTGGTCAGCCC. It encodes CASRQTGSGQP. The whole CDR3 region reads CASRQTGSGQPQHF.

This clone was seen repeatedly, ten times or more. The observed sequence ends 3 residues before the CDR3 terminus, with the missing tail filled in from the germline J gene. The chain uses TRBV19 and TRBJ1-5, with 8 nucleotides matching TRBD1. Germline assignment: CDR1 LNHDA and CDR2 SQIVND (reference sequence). The CDR3 runs to 15 residues. J lost 0 bases, V lost 6 bases, and 4 bases had no gene match. Partial CDR3 DNA: TGTGCCAGTAGCCGGGGACAGGATAGCAATCAGCCC. Its protein is CASSRGQDSNQP. The full CDR3 sequence reads CASSRGQDSNQPQHF.

This clone has a count of ten or more. The CDR3 end lies 3 residues beyond the end of the read and is filled in from the germline J gene. V usage is TRBV4-1 and J usage is TRBJ2-7; TRBD2 might be the D (7 bases). Germline-derived CDR1 and CDR2 are MGHRA and YSYEKL. V was shortened by 2 bases and J by 2 bases, with 16 bases between the two germline ends. The CDR3 spans 16 residues. The DNA read from the CDR3 is TGCGCCAGCAGCCAACTCGGCGGGGGCTTCACCTACGAG. Its translation is CASSQLGGGFTYE. The full CDR3 sequence reads CASSQLGGGFTYEQYF.

This clone has a count of ten or more. The sequenced CDR3 bases are TGTGCCTGGACCCTCGGGGGGTCGGACACTGAA. Protein product: CAWTLGGSDTE. From start to end, the CDR3 is CAWTLGGSDTEAFF. The chain carries TRBV30 and TRBJ1-1, with D possibly being TRBD1 (5 bases). The DNA ends 3 residues before the CDR3 does, and the rest of the CDR3 is filled in from the germline J gene. Germline V gene sequence: CDR1 GTSNPN, CDR2 SVGIG (reference sequence). Trimming pared 4 bases from V and 3 bases from J, leaving 15 bases between. CDR3 length equals 14 residues.

This clone was picked up many times. The read stops 3 residues short of the end of the CDR3; the missing end is completed from the germline J gene. V and J are TRBV18 and TRBJ1-1, with 8 bases aligning to TRBD1. The CDR3 has 15 residues. Per the germline V gene, CDR1 is KGHSH and CDR2 is LQKENI. V shed 3 bases, J shed 5 bases, and the junction held 8 bases outside the gene matches. The chain's CDR3 is CASSPTSGQETEAFF. CDR3 DNA, as far as it was read: TGTGCCAGCTCACCTACCTCGGGACAGGAGACTGAA.

This clone has ten or more counts. The read stops 3 residues short of the end of the CDR3; the missing end is completed from the germline J gene. The chain couples TRBV5-8 to TRBJ2-7; D might be TRBD2 (6 bases). There are 15 residues in the CDR3. The V gene's germline CDR1 is SGHTS and CDR2 YDEGEE. V dropped 2 bases and J dropped 0 bases, with 12 bases sitting between them. The CDR3: CASSFPGLLSYEQYF. The sequenced CDR3 bases are TGTGCCAGCAGCTTTCCGGGACTGCTCTCCTACGAG.

This clone was seen at least ten times. The CDR3 sequence is CSASLGNTGELFF. The DNA read from the CDR3 is TGCAGTGCTAGTCTAGGTAACACCGGGGAG. J is TRBJ2-2 and V is TRBV20-1; no clear D. The CDR3 end lies 3 residues beyond the end of the read and is filled in from the germline J gene. Germline lookup yields CDR1 DFQATT and CDR2 SNEGSKA (reference sequence). The CDR3 has 13 residues. Between the trimmed V and J ends, which lost 3 bases and 2 bases, there was a span of 7 bases.

This clone was counted many times. Sequencing ends 3 residues short of the CDR3 end; the germline J gene provides the rest. The rearrangement joins TRBV20-1 to TRBJ2-1; D perhaps matches TRBD2 (5 bases). Germline V gene data show CDR1 as DFQATT and CDR2 as SNEGSKA (reference sequence). The V end was cut by 6 bases, the J end by 0 bases, with 12 bases between. The CDR3 totals 14 residues. The CDR3 reads CSAQGLISYNEQFF. The CDR3 bases that were read are TGCAGTGCGCAAGGACTTATCTCCTACAATGAG.

As for this clone: The read halts 3 residues ahead of the CDR3 end, with the missing end drawn from the germline J gene. The genes are TRBV11-2 and TRBJ1-6; D remains ambiguous. The germline CDR1 and CDR2 sequences are SGHAT and FQNNGV. V dropped 1 base and J dropped 8 bases, with 12 bases sitting between them. The CDR3 extends over 15 amino acids. The DNA read from the CDR3 is TGTGCCAGCAGCTTAGGGGTAGCGCCTCATTCACCC. It codes for CASSLGVAPHSP. The full CDR3 sequence reads CASSLGVAPHSPLHF. Together with reference TRBV11-2 and TRBJ1-6, the CDR3 gives the full variable domain: EAGVAQSPRYKIIEKRQSVAFWCNPISGHATLYWYQQILGQGPKLLIQFQNNGVVDDSQLPKDRFSAERLKGVDSTLKIQPAKLEDSAVYLCASSLGVAPHSPLHFGNGTRLTVT.

This clone was seen many times. The read ends 3 residues shy of where the CDR3 ends; the end is completed using the germline J gene. The J gene is TRBJ2-7, the V gene TRBV6-1; D unresolved. Looked up from germline, CDR1 is MNHNS and CDR2 is SASEGT. CDR3 length: 14 amino acids. V was shortened by 4 bases and J by 1 base, with 11 bases between the two germline ends. This CDR3 reads CASSVPDSSYEQYF. The part of the CDR3 DNA that was read is TGTGCCAGCAGTGTACCTGACTCTTCCTACGAG.

Ten or more counts support this clone. The germline gene is not matched at one end of the junction; a read error may be the cause. The observed sequence ends 3 residues before the CDR3 terminus, with the missing tail filled in from the germline J gene. V and J are TRBV7-7 and TRBJ2-5; TRBD1 agrees at 12 bases. Germline V gene sequence: CDR1 SSHAT, CDR2 FNYEAQ (reference sequence). The CDR3 has 15 residues. The CDR3 DNA, read in part, is TGTGCTAGCAGCTTTGGGACAGGGGGCGGAGAGACC. This sequence encodes CASSFGTGGGET. The complete CDR3 reads CASSFGTGGGETQYF.

This clone was detected many times. The read ends 3 residues early relative to the CDR3; the germline J gene fills the gap. V and J are TRBV5-6 and TRBJ2-1; unclear D gene. Trimming stripped 4 bases from V and 3 bases from J, with 14 bases between. Germline V lookup: CDR1 SGHDT, CDR2 YYEEEE. CDR3 size: 15 residues. CDR3 sequence: CASSQFATYYNEQFF. CDR3 DNA (partial): TGTGCCAGCAGCCAGTTCGCGACTTACTACAATGAG.

This clone has ten or more counts. Sequencing ends 3 residues short of the CDR3 end; the germline J gene provides the rest. The chain has TRBV12-3 or TRBV12-4 and TRBJ2-1, with D unclear. Trimming shortened V by 3 bases and J by 8 bases, and 8 bases separated the two germline ends. The CDR3 sequence is 12 residues long. The CDR3 bases that were read are TGTGCCAGCAGTTTTCAGGCTCATGAG. Encoded protein: CASSFQAHE. The CDR3, in full, reads CASSFQAHEQFF.

In this sample, this clone turned up many times. From the germline J gene comes the end of the CDR3, since the read stops 3 residues before it. The J gene is TRBJ1-1, the V gene TRBV18; a possible D gene is TRBD1 (5 bases). With 3 bases removed from V and 6 bases from J, the gap between germline ends came to 11 bases. The germline gives CDR1 KGHSH, CDR2 LQKENI. The CDR3 is made up of 13 amino acids. CDR3 sequence: CASSPNSGAEAFF. Incomplete CDR3 DNA: TGTGCCAGCTCACCTAATTCGGGGGCTGAA.

This clone showed up many times. The sequenced fragment ends 3 residues before the CDR3 boundary, so the rest is inferred from the germline J gene. The chain combines TRBV7-2 with TRBJ2-7; 13 bases map to TRBD2. Germline trimming cut 8 bases from V and 6 bases from J; bases unmatched to any gene: 7. Germline V gene data show CDR1 as SGHTA and CDR2 as FQGNSA. The CDR3 runs 14 residues. The CDR3 sequence: CASRPGLAGSEQYF. The sequenced part of the CDR3 DNA is TGTGCCAGCCGACCGGGACTAGCGGGAAGCGAG. Full variable domain (outside the CDR3, taken from reference TRBV7-2 and TRBJ2-7): GAGVSQSPSNKVTEKGKDVELRCDPISGHTALYWYRQSLGQGLEFLIYFQGNSAPDKSGLPSDRFSAERTGGSVSTLTIQRTQQEDSAVYLCASRPGLAGSEQYFGPGTRLTVT.

This clone showed up many times. Sequence at one end of the junction differs from germline and may be a read error. Read sequence stops 3 residues before the CDR3 end, and the germline J gene provides the missing end. This chain joins TRBV4-2 and TRBJ1-1; no clear D gene. Looked up from germline, CDR1 is LGHNA and CDR2 is YNFKEQ. CDR3 length equals 14 residues. The CDR3 spells CASSQERQNTEAFF. The CDR3 bases that were read are TGCGCCAGCAGCCAAGAGAGACAGAACACTGAA.